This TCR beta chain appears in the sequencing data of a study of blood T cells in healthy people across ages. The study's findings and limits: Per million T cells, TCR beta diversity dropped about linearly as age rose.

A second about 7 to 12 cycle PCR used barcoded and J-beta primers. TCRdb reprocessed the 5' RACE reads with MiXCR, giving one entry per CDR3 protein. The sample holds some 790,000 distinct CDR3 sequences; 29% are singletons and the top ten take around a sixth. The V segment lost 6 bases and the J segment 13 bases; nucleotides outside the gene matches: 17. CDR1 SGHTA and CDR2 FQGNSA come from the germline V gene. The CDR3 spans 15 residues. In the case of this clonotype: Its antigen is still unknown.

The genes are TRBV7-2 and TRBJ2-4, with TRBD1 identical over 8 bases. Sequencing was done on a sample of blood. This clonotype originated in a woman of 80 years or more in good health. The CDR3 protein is CASSYTAGQGNEQYF. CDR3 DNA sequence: TGTGCCAGCAGTTACACCGCCGGACAGGGCAATGAGCAGTACTTC.